The 2 T cell receptor beta chains listed next were all sequenced from one sample in a study of Graves' ophthalmopathy and Graves' hyperthyroidism (dated by TCRdb to the late 2010s). Instrument on record: Illumina HiSeq 2000. For repertoire sequencing, TCR beta CDR3 regions were amplified from RNA transcripts. The first round was an RT-PCR using HTBI primers with the Qiagen OneStep RT-PCR kit, and this first round was followed by a second-round multiplex PCR, then size selection and purification. In-frame beta chains were kept once TCRdb had trimmed the public reads at Q25 with fastp and called clones with MiXCR. Identical CDR3 protein sequences are pooled into one entry, listed with their most common genes and DNA. The sample table records about 57,000 distinct CDR3 sequences; roughly 47% of these occur just once. Of the sample, over 4% falls within the top ten clones. What was sequenced was peripheral blood. Every receptor here comes from an adult woman with Graves' ophthalmopathy.

The V and J genes are TRBV5-6 and TRBJ1-2; TRBD1 aligns across 10 bases. J gave up 7 bases and V 6 bases, and 9 bases lay outside the gene matches. Germline V gene sequence: CDR1 SGHDT, CDR2 YYEEEE. The CDR3 is 14 amino acids. The CDR3 here is CASTWDRGIGGYTF. The CDR3 DNA is TGTGCCAGCACCTGGGACAGGGGAATCGGTGGCTACACCTTC. Full variable domain (remainder filled in from reference TRBV5-6 and TRBJ1-2): DAGVTQSPTHLIKTRGQQVTLRCSPKSGHDTVSWYQQALGQGPQFIFQYYEEEERQRGNFPDRFSGHQFPNYSSELNVNALLLGDSALYLCASTWDRGIGGYTFGSGTRLTVV.

The V gene is TRBV7-9, the J gene TRBJ2-3, with D tentatively TRBD1 (5 bases). Per germline, CDR1 SEHNR and CDR2 FQNEAQ (reference sequence). The CDR3 runs 14 residues. V lost 7 bases and J 0 bases, leaving 11 bases between the germline ends. The CDR3 sequence is CASITTGSTDTQYF. DNA of the CDR3: TGTGCCAGCATAACTACAGGTAGCACAGATACGCAGTATTTT.